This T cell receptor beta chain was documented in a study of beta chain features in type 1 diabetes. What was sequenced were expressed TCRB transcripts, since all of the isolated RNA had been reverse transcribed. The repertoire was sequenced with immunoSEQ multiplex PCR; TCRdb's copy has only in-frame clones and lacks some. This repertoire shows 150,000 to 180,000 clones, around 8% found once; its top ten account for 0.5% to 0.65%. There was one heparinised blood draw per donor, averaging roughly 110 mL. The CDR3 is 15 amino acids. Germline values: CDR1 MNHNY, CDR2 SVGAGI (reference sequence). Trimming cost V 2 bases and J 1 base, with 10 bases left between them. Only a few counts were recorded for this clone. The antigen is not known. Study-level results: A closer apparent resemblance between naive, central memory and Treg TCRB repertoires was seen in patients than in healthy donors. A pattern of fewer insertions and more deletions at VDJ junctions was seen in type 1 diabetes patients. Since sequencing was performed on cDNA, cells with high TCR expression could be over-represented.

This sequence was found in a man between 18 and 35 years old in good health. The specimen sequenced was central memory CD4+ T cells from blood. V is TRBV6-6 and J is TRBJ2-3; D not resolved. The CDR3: CASSYPGPGTDTQYF. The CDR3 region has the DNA TGTGCCAGCAGTTACCCGGGTCCTGGCACAGATACGCAGTATTTT.